A single sample is the source of the 30 T cell receptor beta chains below, sequenced in a study of early T cells in non-severe SARS-CoV-2 infection (dated by TCRdb to 2020 to 2023). Libraries were prepared through 5' RACE. Sequenced on a NextSeq 500. TCRdb reworked the public reads: Q25 trimming with fastp, MiXCR clone assembly, productive beta chains retained. One record per CDR3 amino acid sequence lists the most common genes and DNA. Across this sample there are 60,000 to 75,000 distinct CDR3 sequences, with about 11% seen only once. In total, the top ten clones hold approximately 6.4% of the sample. Material: whole blood. The receptors were sampled from an adult who was a healthcare worker with PCR-confirmed SARS-CoV-2 infection or an uninfected control (not recorded which).

The sample holds a few counts of this clonotype. The chain employs TRBV12-3 or TRBV12-4 and TRBJ2-3; possibly TRBD1 or TRBD2 for D (5 bases each). The germline V and J ends were trimmed by 0 bases and 3 bases, with 13 bases remaining between them. The CDR3 extends over 16 amino acids. The chain's CDR3 is CASSLAGTYSTDTQYF. The CDR3 DNA sequence: TGTGCCAGCAGTTTAGCCGGGACCTACTCAACAGATACGCAGTATTTT.

Here the CDR3 reads CASSNYYRSAYNEQFF. The CDR3 DNA follows: TGTGCCAGCAGCAACTACTACAGAAGCGCCTACAATGAGCAGTTCTTC. This chain links TRBV11-2 with TRBJ2-1, with unresolved D. V lost 5 bases to trimming and J lost 2 bases, with 16 bases between them. In germline, CDR1 is SGHAT, CDR2 FQNNGV. This CDR3 spans 16 amino acids.

This clonotype was counted only a few times. The CDR3 reads CSVELDSYEQYF. The CDR3, as DNA: TGCAGCGTTGAACTGGACTCCTACGAGCAGTACTTC. The chain combines TRBV29-1 with TRBJ2-7; D gene ambiguous. V lost 2 bases and J 0 bases, leaving 5 bases between the germline ends. Per germline, CDR1 SQVTM and CDR2 ANQGSEA. CDR3 length equals 12 residues.

Many counts were recorded for this clonotype. The chain joins TRBV6-1 to TRBJ2-3; 12 bases fit TRBD2. The CDR3 is 15 amino acids. The V and J ends lost 2 bases and 4 bases, in that order; junction bases with no gene match: 1. Germline assignment: CDR1 MNHNS and CDR2 SASEGT. CDR3 in amino acids: CASSELAGGPDTQYF. The CDR3 DNA reads as TGTGCCAGCAGTGAACTAGCGGGGGGGCCAGATACGCAGTATTTT.

This rearrangement joins TRBV12-3 or TRBV12-4 to TRBJ2-1; D is possibly TRBD2 (6 bases). The ends were cut back, 5 bases at V and 4 bases at J, with 15 bases in the middle. There are 15 residues in the CDR3. As DNA, the CDR3 is TGTGCCAGCAGTCCCACCGGGGGATCTTACAATGAGCAGTTCTTC. This encodes CASSPTGGSYNEQFF.

This clonotype was seen repeatedly, ten times or more. This chain uses TRBV5-5 with TRBJ1-1; D is uncertain. Per the germline V gene, CDR1 is SGHKS and CDR2 is YYEKEE (reference sequence). V was shortened by 5 bases and J by 2 bases, with 16 bases between the two germline ends. CDR3 size: 15 residues. The CDR3 coding sequence is TGTGCCAGCAGTAGCCAATTAGGAACAAACACTGAAGCTTTCTTT. Its translation: CASSSQLGTNTEAFF.

This clonotype is labeled large. This chain's CDR3 is CASSFLSTGAEAFF. For the CDR3, the DNA is TGTGCCAGCAGCTTTTTAAGCACAGGGGCTGAAGCTTTCTTT. This chain uses TRBV7-2 with TRBJ1-1, with 7 positions matching TRBD1. The CDR3 runs to 14 residues. The ends lost 3 bases at V and 6 bases at J; junction bases unmatched: 7. The germline CDR1 and CDR2 sequences are SGHTA and FQGNSA.

This clonotype was counted many times. The gene calls are TRBV13 and TRBJ2-7; no firm D call. Germline-derived CDR1 and CDR2 are PRHDT and FYEKMQ (reference sequence). The CDR3 covers 12 residues. Trimming cost V 2 bases and J 6 bases, with 8 bases left between them. CDR3 bases: TGTGCCAGCAGCTTAATGGGGTCCGAGCAGTACTTC. Its translation: CASSLMGSEQYF. The entire variable domain, with the rest obtained from reference TRBV13 and TRBJ2-7, is as follows: AAGVIQSPRHLIKEKRETATLKCYPIPRHDTVYWYQQGPGQDPQFLISFYEKMQSDKGSIPDRFSAQQFSDYHSELNMSSLELGDSALYFCASSLMGSEQYFGPGTRLTVT.

This clonotype was seen more than once but under ten times. The CDR3 DNA sequence: TGCAGCGTTAAGACAATCTACGAGCAGTACTTC. Protein sequence: CSVKTIYEQYF. V usage is TRBV29-1 and J usage is TRBJ2-7; D is uncertain. The germline V gene has CDR1 SQVTM and CDR2 ANQGSEA. The CDR3 has 11 residues. V dropped 5 bases and J dropped 3 bases, with 8 bases sitting between them.

This clonotype has a count of ten or more. V gene TRBV11-1 combines with J gene TRBJ2-2; tentative D call: TRBD1 (5 bases). This CDR3 region has 14 residues. Germline V gene lookup returns CDR1 SGHAT and CDR2 FQDESV (reference sequence). V lost 5 bases, J lost 2 bases, and 9 bases lay in between. The CDR3 bases are TGTGCCAGCAGCGTCGACAGTAACACCGGGGAGCTGTTTTTT. Its translation is CASSVDSNTGELFF.

The chain employs TRBV7-6 and TRBJ2-5; the match to TRBD2 covers 11 bases. The V gene end was trimmed by 5 bases and the J gene end by 7 bases; junction bases not matched to a gene: 12. Looked up from germline, CDR1 is SGHVS and CDR2 is FNYEAQ. This CDR3 contains 16 residues. CDR3 DNA: TGTGCCAGCAGCCACGGCGTAGCGGGAGGGCATGGGACCCAGTACTTC. It encodes CASSHGVAGGHGTQYF.

This clonotype was seen only a few times. The CDR3, as DNA: TGTGCCAGTAGTATAGTTTCTCCAGACCGTGGGGGTGAAAAACTGTTTTTT. This gives the protein CASSIVSPDRGGEKLFF. V gene TRBV19 combines with J gene TRBJ1-4; the D gene is possibly TRBD1 (5 bases). The CDR3 length is 17 residues. The germline V and J ends were trimmed by 1 base and 7 bases, with 19 bases remaining between them. Germline-derived CDR1 and CDR2 are LNHDA and SQIVND (reference sequence).

J is TRBJ2-7 and V is TRBV18; D not resolved. The CDR3 has 14 amino acids. The V gene lost 6 bases and the J gene lost 4 bases, with 16 bases spanning the gap. CDR1 and CDR2 from the germline V gene are KGHSH and LQKENI. CDR3 protein: CASSERRAQYEQYF. CDR3 bases: TGTGCCAGCTCGGAACGACGCGCCCAATACGAGCAGTACTTC.

The chain recombines TRBV5-1 with TRBJ2-3, with D perhaps TRBD2 (6 bases). The CDR3 loop spans 18 amino acids. Trimming stripped 0 bases from V and 0 bases from J, with 17 bases between. Germline lookup yields CDR1 SGHRS and CDR2 YFSETQ. The CDR3 DNA follows: TGCGCCAGCAGCTTGGCCGGGACTTCGAGAACTAGCACAGATACGCAGTATTTT. It yields the protein CASSLAGTSRTSTDTQYF.

This clonotype was seen more than once but under ten times. V gene TRBV11-2 combines with J gene TRBJ1-1, with TRBD1 matching 7 bases. V gave up 7 bases and J gave up 8 bases; unmatched junction bases: 4. Per the germline V gene, CDR1 is SGHAT and CDR2 is FQNNGV. The CDR3 is 11 amino acids. The CDR3 protein is CASTGGQEAFF. In nucleotides, the CDR3 is TGTGCCAGCACGGGGGGACAGGAAGCTTTCTTT.

The chain combines TRBV6-5 with TRBJ1-2; weak D call: TRBD1 (6 bases). The CDR3 runs to 14 residues. Germline V gene data show CDR1 as MNHEY and CDR2 as SVGAGI. V gave up 7 bases and J gave up 2 bases, with 14 bases separating them. In DNA, the CDR3 is TGTGCCAGCATGTTACGCAGGGGAAACTATGGCTACACCTTC. Translating it yields CASMLRRGNYGYTF.

This clonotype showed up many times. This chain uses TRBV4-2 with TRBJ2-3; D call uncertain. Germline V lookup: CDR1 LGHNA, CDR2 YNFKEQ. The CDR3 is 14 amino acids. V lost 0 bases, J lost 2 bases, and 6 bases lay in between. This chain's CDR3 is CASSQDLPTDTQYF. The CDR3 region has the DNA TGTGCCAGCAGCCAAGATCTTCCCACAGATACGCAGTATTTT.

This clonotype was picked up many times. V usage is TRBV7-8 and J usage is TRBJ2-1; 7 bases map to TRBD2. The trim removed 1 base at V and 5 bases at J, leaving 5 bases unmatched. Germline CDR1 reads SGHVS; CDR2 reads FQNEAQ. This CDR3 has 15 amino acids. CDR3 protein: CASSLVLRGNNEQFF. The CDR3 DNA is TGTGCCAGCAGCTTAGTTCTGCGGGGGAACAATGAGCAGTTCTTC.

The chain uses TRBV14 and TRBJ2-1, with D perhaps matching TRBD1 (6 bases). Trimming took 3 bases from V and 4 from J, leaving 13 bases between them. The germline CDR1 and CDR2 sequences are SGHDN and FVKESK. CDR3 size: 15 residues. The CDR3 protein is CASSQITGYYNEQFF. As DNA, the CDR3 is TGTGCCAGCAGCCAGATTACAGGGTATTACAATGAGCAGTTCTTC.

This clonotype was seen many times. The chain employs TRBV15 and TRBJ1-1; TRBD1 might be the D (5 bases). The V end was cut by 0 bases, the J end by 3 bases, with 17 bases between. This CDR3 region has 17 residues. Germline V gene lookup returns CDR1 LNHNV and CDR2 YYDKDF (reference sequence). The CDR3 region is CATSREPNWGAYTEAFF. DNA for the CDR3: TGTGCCACCAGCAGAGAACCCAACTGGGGCGCATACACTGAAGCTTTCTTT.

A note on this clonotype: Its ends do not fully match the called genes, so a read error is possible. The rearrangement links TRBV7-9 to TRBJ2-1; 11 bases fit TRBD2. The CDR3 is made up of 12 amino acids. Germline V CDR1 and CDR2: SEHNR, FQNEAQ (reference sequence). This chain's CDR3 is CASSLMTSGAQF. CDR3 DNA: TGTGCCAGCAGCTTAATGACTAGCGGGGCCCAGTTC.

This clonotype was counted a few times. This chain joins TRBV19 and TRBJ2-1; tentative D call: TRBD2 (6 bases). Looked up from germline, CDR1 is LNHDA and CDR2 is SQIVND (reference sequence). CDR3 length: 15 amino acids. V was cut by 5 bases and J by 2 bases, with 13 bases left in between. Here the CDR3 reads CASSDRERTYNEQFF. The DNA for the CDR3 is TGTGCCAGTAGTGACCGGGAGCGAACCTACAATGAGCAGTTCTTC.

The gene calls are TRBV12-3 or TRBV12-4 and TRBJ2-3; unclear D gene. The CDR3 spans 13 residues. Between the trimmed V and J ends, which lost 7 bases and 5 bases, there was a span of 13 bases. DNA of the CDR3: TGTGCCAGCACCCCTATAGTTGTAGATACGCAGTATTTT. It encodes CASTPIVVDTQYF.

The chain couples TRBV11-2 to TRBJ2-7; 7 bases fit TRBD2. The V segment lost 2 bases and the J segment 7 bases; nucleotides outside the gene matches: 2. Germline lookup yields CDR1 SGHAT and CDR2 FQNNGV. The CDR3 length is 12 residues. CDR3 protein: CASSLLADEQYF. CDR3 nucleotides: TGTGCCAGCAGCTTACTAGCGGATGAGCAGTACTTC.

The J gene is TRBJ1-3, the V gene TRBV12-3 or TRBV12-4; D uncertain. With 6 bases removed from V and 9 bases from J, the gap between germline ends came to 9 bases. There are 11 residues in the CDR3. This CDR3 reads CASSSAGTIYF. Written as DNA, the CDR3 is TGTGCCAGCAGCAGTGCGGGCACCATATATTTT.

This clonotype was observed many times. This chain connects TRBV14 to TRBJ2-2, with D hard to call. The CDR3 is made up of 14 amino acids. Germline V gives CDR1 SGHDN, CDR2 FVKESK. The V gene lost 1 base and the J gene lost 5 bases, with 8 bases spanning the gap. The CDR3 loop is CASSQAARTGELFF. CDR3 nucleotide sequence: TGTGCCAGCAGCCAAGCCGCAAGAACCGGGGAGCTGTTTTTT.

This clonotype was counted only a few times. The J gene is TRBJ2-7, the V gene TRBV7-6, with a weak D call TRBD2 (5 bases). Germline lookup yields CDR1 SGHVS and CDR2 FNYEAQ. Trimming shortened V by 5 bases and J by 2 bases, and 13 bases separated the two germline ends. This CDR3 is 14 amino acids long. For the CDR3, the DNA is TGTGCCAGCAGCCCCCCGGGATCCACCTACGAGCAGTACTTC. This sequence encodes CASSPPGSTYEQYF.

The chain joins TRBV5-1 to TRBJ2-3; 7 bases map to TRBD2. The CDR3 totals 16 residues. The J segment lost 3 bases and the V segment lost 0 bases, leaving 7 bases of the junction unmatched. CDR1 is SGHRS and CDR2 is YFSETQ in the germline V gene. CDR3 DNA: TGCGCCAGCAGCTTGGCTGGCGGGAGACAGACAGATACGCAGTATTTT. Amino acids: CASSLAGGRQTDTQYF.

The rearrangement uses TRBV5-1 and TRBJ1-1; D is ambiguous. The V gene's germline CDR1 is SGHRS and CDR2 YFSETQ. The CDR3 sequence is 16 residues long. V gave up 0 bases and J gave up 3 bases, with 15 bases separating them. The chain's CDR3 is CASSLGRGGTYTEAFF. The DNA for the CDR3 is TGCGCCAGCAGCTTGGGGCGAGGAGGTACTTACACTGAAGCTTTCTTT.

V and J are TRBV5-1 and TRBJ1-1; possible D gene TRBD1, 6 bases. V lost 7 bases, J lost 0 bases, and 16 bases lay in between. The CDR3 has 15 residues. Germline CDR1 and CDR2: SGHRS and YFSETQ. In DNA, the CDR3 is TGCGCCAGCCGAGATCAGGGGTTCATGAACACTGAAGCTTTCTTT. As protein: CASRDQGFMNTEAFF. The variable domain in full, with the rest retrieved from reference TRBV5-1 and TRBJ1-1, is KAGVTQTPRYLIKTRGQQVTLSCSPISGHRSVSWYQQTPGQGLQFLFEYFSETQRNKGNFPGRFSGRQFSNSRSEMNVSTLELGDSALYLCASRDQGFMNTEAFFGQGTRLTVV.